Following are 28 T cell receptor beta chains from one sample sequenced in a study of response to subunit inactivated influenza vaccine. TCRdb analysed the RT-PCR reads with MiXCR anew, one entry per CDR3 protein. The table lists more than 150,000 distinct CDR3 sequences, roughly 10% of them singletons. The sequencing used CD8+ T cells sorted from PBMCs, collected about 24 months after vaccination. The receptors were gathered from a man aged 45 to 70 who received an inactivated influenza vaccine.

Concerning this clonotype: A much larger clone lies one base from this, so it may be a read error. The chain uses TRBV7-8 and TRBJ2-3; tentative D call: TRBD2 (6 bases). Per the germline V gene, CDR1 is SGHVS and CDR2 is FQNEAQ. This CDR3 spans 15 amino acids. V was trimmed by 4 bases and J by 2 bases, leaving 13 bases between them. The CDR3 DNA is TGTGCCAGCAGCTGGGGGGTGGGGCTCACAGATACGCAGTATTTT. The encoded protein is CASSWGVGLTDTQYF.

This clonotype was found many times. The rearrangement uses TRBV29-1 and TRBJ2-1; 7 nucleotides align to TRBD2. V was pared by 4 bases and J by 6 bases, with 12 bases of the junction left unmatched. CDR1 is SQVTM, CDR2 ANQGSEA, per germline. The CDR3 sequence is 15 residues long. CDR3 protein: CSVGLGGGPTNEQFF. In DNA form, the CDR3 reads TGCAGCGTTGGACTCGGGGGAGGGCCAACCAATGAGCAGTTCTTC.

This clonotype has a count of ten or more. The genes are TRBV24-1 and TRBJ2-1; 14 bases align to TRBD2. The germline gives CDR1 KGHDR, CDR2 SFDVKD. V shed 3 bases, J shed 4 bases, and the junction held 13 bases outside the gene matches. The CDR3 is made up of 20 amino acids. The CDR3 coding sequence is TGTGCCACCAGTGATACCGGACTAGCGGGAGGACCTTGGGAATACAATGAGCAGTTCTTC. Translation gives CATSDTGLAGGPWEYNEQFF.

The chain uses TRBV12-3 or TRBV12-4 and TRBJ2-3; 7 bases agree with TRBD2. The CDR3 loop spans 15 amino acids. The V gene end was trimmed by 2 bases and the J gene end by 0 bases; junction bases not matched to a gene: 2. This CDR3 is CASSLSTSSTDTQYF. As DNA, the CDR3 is TGTGCCAGCAGTTTATCGACTAGCAGCACAGATACGCAGTATTTT.

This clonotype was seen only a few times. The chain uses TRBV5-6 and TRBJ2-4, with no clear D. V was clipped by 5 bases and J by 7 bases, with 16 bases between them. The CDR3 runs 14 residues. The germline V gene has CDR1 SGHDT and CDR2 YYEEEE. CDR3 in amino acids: CASSPGPAWNIQYF. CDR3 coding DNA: TGTGCCAGCAGTCCCGGGCCCGCCTGGAACATTCAGTACTTC.

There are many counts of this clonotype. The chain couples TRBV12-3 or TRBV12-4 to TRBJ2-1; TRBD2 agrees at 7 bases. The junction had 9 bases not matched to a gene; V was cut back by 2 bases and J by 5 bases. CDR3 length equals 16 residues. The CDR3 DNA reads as TGTGCCAGCAGTTTATACAGGACTAGTATCGACAATGAGCAGTTCTTC. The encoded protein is CASSLYRTSIDNEQFF.

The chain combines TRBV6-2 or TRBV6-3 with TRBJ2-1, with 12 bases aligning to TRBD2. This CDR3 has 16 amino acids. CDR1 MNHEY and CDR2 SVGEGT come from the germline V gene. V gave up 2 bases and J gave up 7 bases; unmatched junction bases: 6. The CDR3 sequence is CASSYPASGRGNEQFF. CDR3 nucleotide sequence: TGTGCCAGCAGTTACCCCGCTAGCGGGAGGGGAAATGAGCAGTTCTTC.

In DNA form, the CDR3 reads TGTGCCAGCAGCTTAGGGGCTAGCGGAGTCGTTGACACCGGGGAGCTGTTTTTT. Its protein product is CASSLGASGVVDTGELFF. This chain links TRBV7-6 with TRBJ2-2, with TRBD2 matching over 7 bases. Germline lookup yields CDR1 SGHVS and CDR2 FNYEAQ. V gave up 1 base and J gave up 3 bases; unmatched junction bases: 11. This CDR3 spans 18 amino acids.

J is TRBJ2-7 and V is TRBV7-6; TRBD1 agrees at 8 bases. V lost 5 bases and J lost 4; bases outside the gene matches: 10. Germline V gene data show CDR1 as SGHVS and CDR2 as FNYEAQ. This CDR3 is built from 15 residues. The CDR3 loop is CASSPAGTGRYEQYF. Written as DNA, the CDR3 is TGTGCCAGCAGCCCAGCAGGGACAGGAAGGTACGAGCAGTACTTC.

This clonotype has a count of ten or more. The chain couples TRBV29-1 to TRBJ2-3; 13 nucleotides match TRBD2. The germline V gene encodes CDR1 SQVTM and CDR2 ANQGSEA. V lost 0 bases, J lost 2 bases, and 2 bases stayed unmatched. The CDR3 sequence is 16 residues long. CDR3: CSVEEGLAGYTDTQYF. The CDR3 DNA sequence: TGCAGCGTTGAAGAGGGACTAGCGGGGTACACAGATACGCAGTATTTT.

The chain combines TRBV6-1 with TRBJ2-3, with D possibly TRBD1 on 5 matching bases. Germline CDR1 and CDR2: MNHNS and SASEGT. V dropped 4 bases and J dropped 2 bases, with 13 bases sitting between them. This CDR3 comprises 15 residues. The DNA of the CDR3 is TGTGCCAGCAGTGGTGTGACAGCGCCCACAGATACGCAGTATTTT. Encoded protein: CASSGVTAPTDTQYF.

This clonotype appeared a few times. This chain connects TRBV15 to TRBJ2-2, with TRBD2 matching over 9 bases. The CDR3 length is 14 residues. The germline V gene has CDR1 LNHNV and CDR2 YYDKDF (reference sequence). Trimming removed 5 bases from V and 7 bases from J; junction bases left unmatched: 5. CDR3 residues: CATSLRREGGELFF. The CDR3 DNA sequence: TGTGCCACCAGCTTAAGGCGGGAGGGCGGGGAGCTGTTTTTT.

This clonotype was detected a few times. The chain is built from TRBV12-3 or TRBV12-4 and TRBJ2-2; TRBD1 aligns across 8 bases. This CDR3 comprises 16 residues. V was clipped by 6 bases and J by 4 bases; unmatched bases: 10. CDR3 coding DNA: TGTGCCAGCAGGGTACCGGGACAGGAGTTCACCGGGGAGCTGTTTTTT. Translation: CASRVPGQEFTGELFF.

CDR3 region: CASSLSGYTNYGYTF. The CDR3 coding sequence is TGTGCCAGCAGTTTATCGGGTTACACTAACTATGGCTACACCTTC. This chain links TRBV27 with TRBJ1-2; D gene unclear. Germline V gene sequence: CDR1 MNHEY, CDR2 SMNVEV (reference sequence). Deletions cut 0 bases from V and 0 bases from J, with 8 bases between. The CDR3 covers 15 residues.

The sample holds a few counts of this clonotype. CDR3: CASSLVNAEGYTF. The CDR3 DNA reads TGCGCCAGCAGCTTGGTAAATGCGGAAGGCTACACCTTC. V is TRBV5-1 and J is TRBJ1-2, with D unclear. There are 13 residues in the CDR3. Germline assignment: CDR1 SGHRS and CDR2 YFSETQ. Trimming pared 0 bases from V and 8 bases from J, leaving 11 bases between. The whole variable domain, filled in from reference TRBV5-1 and TRBJ1-2, reads KAGVTQTPRYLIKTRGQQVTLSCSPISGHRSVSWYQQTPGQGLQFLFEYFSETQRNKGNFPGRFSGRQFSNSRSEMNVSTLELGDSALYLCASSLVNAEGYTFGSGTRLTVV.

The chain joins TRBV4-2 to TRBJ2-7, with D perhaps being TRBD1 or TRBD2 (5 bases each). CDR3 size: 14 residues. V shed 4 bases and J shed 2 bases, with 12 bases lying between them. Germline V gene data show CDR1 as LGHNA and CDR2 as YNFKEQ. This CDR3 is CASSPAGTAYEQYF. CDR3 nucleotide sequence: TGTGCCAGCAGCCCTGCCGGGACGGCCTACGAGCAGTACTTC.

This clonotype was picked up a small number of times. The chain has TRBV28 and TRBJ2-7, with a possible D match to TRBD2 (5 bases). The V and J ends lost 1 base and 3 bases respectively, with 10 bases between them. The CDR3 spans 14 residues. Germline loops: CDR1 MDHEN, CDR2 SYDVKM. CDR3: CASSLSPGSYEQYF. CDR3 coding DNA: TGTGCCAGCAGTTTATCGCCGGGAAGCTACGAGCAGTACTTC.

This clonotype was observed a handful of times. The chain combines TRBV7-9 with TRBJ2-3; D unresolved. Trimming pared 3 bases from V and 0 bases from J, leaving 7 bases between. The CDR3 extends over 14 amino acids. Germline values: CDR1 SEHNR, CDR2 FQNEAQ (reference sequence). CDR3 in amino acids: CASSFNPSTDTQYF. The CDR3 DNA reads TGTGCCAGCAGCTTTAACCCTAGCACAGATACGCAGTATTTT.

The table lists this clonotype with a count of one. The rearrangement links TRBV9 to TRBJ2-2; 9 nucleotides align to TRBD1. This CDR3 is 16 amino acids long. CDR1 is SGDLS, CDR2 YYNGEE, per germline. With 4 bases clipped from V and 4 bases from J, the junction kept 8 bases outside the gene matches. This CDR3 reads CASSTGQGPGTGELFF. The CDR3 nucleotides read TGTGCCAGCAGCACCGGACAGGGGCCGGGCACCGGGGAGCTGTTTTTT.

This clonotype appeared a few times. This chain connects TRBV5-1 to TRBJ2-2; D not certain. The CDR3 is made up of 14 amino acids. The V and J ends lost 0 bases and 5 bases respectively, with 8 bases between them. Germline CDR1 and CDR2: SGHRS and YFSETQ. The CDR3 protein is CASSLVGSTGELFF. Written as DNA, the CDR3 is TGCGCCAGCAGCTTGGTCGGGTCAACCGGGGAGCTGTTTTTT.

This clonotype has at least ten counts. CDR3 loop: CASSFQQGSAEAFF. DNA for the CDR3: TGTGCCAGCAGTTTCCAACAGGGGAGCGCTGAAGCTTTCTTT. This chain links TRBV12-3 or TRBV12-4 with TRBJ1-1; TRBD1 matches 7 bases. The J segment lost 6 bases and the V segment lost 3 bases, leaving 7 bases of the junction unmatched. This CDR3 contains 14 residues.

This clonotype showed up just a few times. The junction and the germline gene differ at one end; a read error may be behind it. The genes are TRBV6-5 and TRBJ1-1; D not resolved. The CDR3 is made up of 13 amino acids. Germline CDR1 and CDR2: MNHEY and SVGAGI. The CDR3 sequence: CASSYSGNPEAFF. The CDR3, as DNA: TGTGCCAGCAGTTACTCGGGGAACCCTGAAGCTTTCTTT.

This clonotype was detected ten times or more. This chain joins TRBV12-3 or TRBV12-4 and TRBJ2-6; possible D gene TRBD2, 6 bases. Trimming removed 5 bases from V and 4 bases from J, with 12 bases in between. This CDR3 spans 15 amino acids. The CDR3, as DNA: TGTGCCAGCAGTAGAGGGAGGTTCGGGGCCAACGTCCTGACTTTC. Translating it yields CASSRGRFGANVLTF.

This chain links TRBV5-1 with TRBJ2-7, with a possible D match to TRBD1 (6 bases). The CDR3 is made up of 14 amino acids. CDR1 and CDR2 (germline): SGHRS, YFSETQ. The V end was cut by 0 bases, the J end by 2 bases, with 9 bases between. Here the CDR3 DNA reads TGCGCCAGCAGCTTGGACAGGGTAGCCTACGAGCAGTACTTC. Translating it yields CASSLDRVAYEQYF.

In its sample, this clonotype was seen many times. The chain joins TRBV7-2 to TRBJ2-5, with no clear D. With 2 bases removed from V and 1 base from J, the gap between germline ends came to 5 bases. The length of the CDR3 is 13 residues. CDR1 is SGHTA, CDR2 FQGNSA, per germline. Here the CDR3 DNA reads TGTGCCAGCAGCTTATGGCTCCAAGAGACCCAGTACTTC. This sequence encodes CASSLWLQETQYF.

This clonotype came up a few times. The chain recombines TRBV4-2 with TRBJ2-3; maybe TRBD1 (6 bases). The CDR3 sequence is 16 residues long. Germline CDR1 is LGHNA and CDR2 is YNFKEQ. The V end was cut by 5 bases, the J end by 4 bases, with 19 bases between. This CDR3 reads CASSKSGDYLADTQYF. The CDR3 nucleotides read TGTGCCAGCAGCAAGTCAGGGGATTATCTCGCAGATACGCAGTATTTT.

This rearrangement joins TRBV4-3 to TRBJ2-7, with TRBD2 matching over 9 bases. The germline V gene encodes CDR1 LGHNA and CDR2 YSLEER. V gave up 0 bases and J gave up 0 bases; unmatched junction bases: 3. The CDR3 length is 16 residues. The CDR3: CASSQEPAGGSYEQYF. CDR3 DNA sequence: TGCGCCAGCAGCCAAGAACCAGCGGGAGGCTCCTACGAGCAGTACTTC.

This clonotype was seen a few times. CDR3 in DNA: TGTGCCAGCAGCCCCACCTCGACAGGGGCCCTTGAGTCGGAGACCCAGTACTTC. Amino acid sequence: CASSPTSTGALESETQYF. The chain recombines TRBV11-1 with TRBJ2-5, with TRBD1 matching 8 bases. This CDR3 is built from 18 residues. Germline V gene lookup returns CDR1 SGHAT and CDR2 FQDESV (reference sequence). Trimming removed 5 bases from V and 5 bases from J; junction bases left unmatched: 19.